Listed here are 8 T cell receptor beta chains from one sample, sequenced in a study of cytomegalovirus exposure and HLA in healthy donors. Profiling relied on immunoSEQ multiplex PCR, and the TCRdb table lists in-frame clones only, not all of them. The sample carries tens of thousands of clones, 91% recorded once. The sequenced material came from PBMCs. Receptor source: a man aged 18 to 30 in good health and CMV-seronegative.

The DNA for the CDR3 is TGTGCCAGCAGTTTATCCCCATTGTCTAGCGGGATAGGCTCTGGTAGGTCCTACGAGCAGTACTTC. Translation: CASSLSPLSSGIGSGRSYEQYF. V and J are TRBV27 and TRBJ2-7, with 9 bases that match TRBD2. The V segment lost 0 bases and the J segment 1 base; nucleotides outside the gene matches: 22. Germline lookup yields CDR1 MNHEY and CDR2 SMNVEV (reference sequence). CDR3 length: 22 residues.

The chain uses TRBV7-8 and TRBJ2-6; 9 positions agree with TRBD2. The trim removed 4 bases at V and 0 bases at J, leaving 10 bases unmatched. The CDR3 has 19 amino acids. Germline lookup yields CDR1 SGHVS and CDR2 FQNEAQ. CDR3 in amino acids: CASSSRGGTEISGANVLTF. In nucleotides, the CDR3 is TGTGCCAGCAGCTCGCGGGGGGGGACAGAGATCTCTGGGGCCAACGTCCTGACTTTC.

The CDR3 sequence: CSVEVIRRAGFGDAFF. The DNA for the CDR3 is TGCAGCGTTGAAGTGATTCGTCGGGCAGGGTTCGGAGACGCTTTCTTT. The chain recombines TRBV29-1 with TRBJ1-1; TRBD1 might be the D (5 bases). The CDR3 length is 16 residues. Germline CDR1 SQVTM, CDR2 ANQGSEA. V was clipped by 1 base and J by 11 bases, with 26 bases between them. Filled out from reference TRBV29-1 and TRBJ1-1, the complete variable domain reads SAVISQKPSRDICQRGTSLTIQCQVDSQVTMMFWYRQQPGQSLTLIATANQGSEATYESGFVIDKFPISRPNLTFSTLTVSNMSPEDSSIYLCSVEVIRRAGFGDAFFGQGTRLTVV.

The chain couples TRBV30 to TRBJ1-2, with D perhaps TRBD1 (5 bases). The length of the CDR3 is 13 residues. V was clipped by 0 bases and J by 3 bases, with 8 bases between them. CDR1 GTSNPN and CDR2 SVGIG come from the germline V gene (reference sequence). The CDR3 loop reads CAWSVDSDYGYTF. CDR3 coding DNA: TGTGCCTGGAGTGTTGACAGTGACTATGGCTACACCTTC.

The chain combines TRBV4-3 with TRBJ1-1; 8 bases are shared with TRBD1. V trimming: 0 bases; J trimming: 13 bases; junction bases outside the gene matches: 13. CDR1 is LGHNA, CDR2 YSLEER, per germline. The CDR3 loop spans 15 amino acids. CDR3 region: CASSQDLVPDREVFF. CDR3 nucleotides: TGCGCCAGCAGCCAAGACCTGGTCCCGGACAGGGAGGTTTTCTTT.

V gene TRBV5-1 combines with J gene TRBJ1-4; tentative D call: TRBD1 (5 bases). CDR3 length: 14 amino acids. CDR1 is SGHRS and CDR2 is YFSETQ in the germline V gene. V lost 2 bases and J 8 bases, leaving 13 bases between the germline ends. CDR3 sequence reads: CASSFEGVGEKLFF. The CDR3 bases are TGCGCCAGCAGCTTCGAAGGGGTGGGAGAAAAACTGTTTTTT. The complete variable domain, with remaining parts taken from reference TRBV5-1 and TRBJ1-4, reads KAGVTQTPRYLIKTRGQQVTLSCSPISGHRSVSWYQQTPGQGLQFLFEYFSETQRNKGNFPGRFSGRQFSNSRSEMNVSTLELGDSALYLCASSFEGVGEKLFFGSGTQLSVL.

The CDR3 loop reads CASSSAYEQYF. In DNA form, the CDR3 reads TGTGCCAGCAGCTCGGCCTACGAGCAGTACTTC. This chain links TRBV7-9 with TRBJ2-7; unclear D gene. V dropped 4 bases and J dropped 2 bases, with 3 bases sitting between them. Germline V gene data show CDR1 as SEHNR and CDR2 as FQNEAQ (reference sequence). The CDR3 is 11 residues long.

The CDR3 nucleotides read TGCGCCAGCAGCCAAGGATTCAGCTCTGGAAACACCATATATTTT. It is translated as CASSQGFSSGNTIYF. The rearrangement uses TRBV4-3 and TRBJ1-3, with D unclear. Deletions cut 1 base from V and 0 bases from J, with 7 bases between. Germline values: CDR1 LGHNA, CDR2 YSLEER. This CDR3 spans 15 amino acids.